This T cell receptor (beta chain) emerged from a study of STAT5B mutations in CD4+ large granular lymphocyte leukemia (dated by TCRdb to the early 2020s). Regarding the research as a whole: When cryopreserved patient cells were available, CD8+ cells were first depleted, and selection with anti-CD4 microbeads was then performed. TCRbeta repertoires of CD4+ T-cell large granular lymphocyte leukemia patients were compared with those of healthy blood donors. The purity of purified fractions was confirmed by flow cytometry on FACSCanto II or FACSVerse to exceed 95% among lymphocytes.

The immunoSEQ assay at survey resolution was used to sequence TCRbeta rearrangements from genomic DNA. On the study's bioinformatics: Clonotypes above 5% of the repertoire were treated as putative leukemic clones, yielding some 59 across 25 to 30 patients. In the TCR sequencing data, the smallest productive clonotype frequency that could be detected was 2.59 x 10-5. Only productive TCRbeta rearrangements, meaning sequences that were complete and in-frame, were kept for the analyses. Sample clonality was computed as Simpson clonality in the immunoSEQ Analyzer version 3.0. Based on frequency, clones were grouped as very rare, small, medium, large (1-20%) or hyperexpanded (>20%). Generation probabilities were estimated with OLGA 1.2.3, V-gene circos plots were made with VDJtools, specificities were looked up in VDJdb, and CDR3 motifs were identified with GLIPH. This immuneACCESS table, as held by TCRdb, lists in-frame sequences with V and J called but not all clones. Of the missing ones, under half trace to an unresolved V gene in checked studies; the others have no known cause. V, J and clone size were drawn from that table, and D and trimming were deduced from the DNA. This sample gives some 500 clones in total; 65% to 70% of them show up just once. Clones ranked in the top ten supply about 71% of the sample.

About this clone: This clone's antigen is unknown. No base quality information exists; no much larger clone differs at one position.

CD4+ T-LGLL patients were recruited from hematology units in Padova (Italy), Helsinki (Finland) and Shinshu (Japan). Depending on which samples were available, patient samples consisted of bead-purified CD4+, CD4+CD8+, CD57+ or CD56+ fractions, or of unselected PBMC. Somatic STAT5B mutation profiles obtained by deep amplicon sequencing of the same DNA used for patient TCRbeta data were integrated with the patient TCRbeta data. All TCR-sequenced material derived from peripheral blood: patient blood samples and healthy donor buffy coats. Peripheral blood mononuclear cells were isolated by Ficoll-Hypaque gradient centrifugation. The Gentra Puregene Cell and Tissue kit was used for genomic DNA extraction, and quantification was performed on a Qubit 2.0 fluorometer. The full study reports these points: The main leukemic clonotypes were found to be private to each patient, although 25% to 30% of the main leukemic clonotypes were detected at low frequency in the non-leukemic repertoires of other patients. Patient cell sources were heterogeneous, and only 6 or 7 CD4-sorted patient samples entered the clonality comparison with healthy controls. Data were not HLA-matched; higher clonality in CD4+ versus CD8+ T-LGLL could reflect the relatively small sample size. CD4-sorted patient repertoires appeared more clonal than healthy CD4+ repertoires, and this difference persisted after removing the putative leukemic clones.

This TCR was recovered from a woman aged 45-65 years with CD4+ T-cell large granular lymphocyte leukemia. The sample consisted of PBMCs.

The CDR3 region has the sequence CASSRRSRSIAFF. Here is the DNA: TGCGCCAGCAGCCGACGGTCCCGATCGATAGCTTTCTTT. The chain is assembled from TRBV4-3 and TRBJ1-1, with no reliable assignment of the D segment. CDR1 and CDR2 are read off the germline V gene as LGHNA and YSLEER. Measured from the cysteine to the phenylalanine, the CDR3 is 13 residues long. The CDR3 DNA has 39 bases and is translated from base 1. The V and J ends are trimmed by 4 bases and 10 bases, leaving 16 bases between them.